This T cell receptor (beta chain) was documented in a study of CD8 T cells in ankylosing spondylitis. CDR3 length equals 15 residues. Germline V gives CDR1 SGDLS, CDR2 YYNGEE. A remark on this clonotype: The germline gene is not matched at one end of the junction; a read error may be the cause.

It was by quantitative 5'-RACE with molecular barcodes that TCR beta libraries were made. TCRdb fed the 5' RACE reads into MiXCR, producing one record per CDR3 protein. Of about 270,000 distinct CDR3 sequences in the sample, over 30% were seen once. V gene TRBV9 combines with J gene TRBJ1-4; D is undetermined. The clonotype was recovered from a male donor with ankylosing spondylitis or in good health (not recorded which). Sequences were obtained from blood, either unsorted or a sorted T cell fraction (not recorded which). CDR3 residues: CANSHSGATNEKLFF. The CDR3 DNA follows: TGTGCCAACAGCCACAGCGGGGCAACTAATGAAAAACTGTTTTTT.